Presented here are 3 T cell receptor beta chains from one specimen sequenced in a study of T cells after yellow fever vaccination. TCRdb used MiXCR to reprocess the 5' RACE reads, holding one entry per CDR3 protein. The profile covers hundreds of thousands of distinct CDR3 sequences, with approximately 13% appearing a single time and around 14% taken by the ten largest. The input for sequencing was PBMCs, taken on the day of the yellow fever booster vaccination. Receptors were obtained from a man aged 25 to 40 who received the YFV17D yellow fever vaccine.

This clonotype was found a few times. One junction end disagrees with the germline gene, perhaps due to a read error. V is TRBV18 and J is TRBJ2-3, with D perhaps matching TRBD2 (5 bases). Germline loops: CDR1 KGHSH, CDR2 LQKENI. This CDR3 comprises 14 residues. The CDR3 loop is CASSPLTGTDTQYF. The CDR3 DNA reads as TGCGCCAGCTCACCTCTTACGGGGACAGATACGCAGTATTTT.

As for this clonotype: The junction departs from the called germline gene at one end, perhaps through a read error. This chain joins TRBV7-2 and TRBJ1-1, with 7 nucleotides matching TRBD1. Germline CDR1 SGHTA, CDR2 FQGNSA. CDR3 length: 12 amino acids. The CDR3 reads CASSLIGTEDFF. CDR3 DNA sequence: TGTGCCAGCAGCCTAATAGGGACAGAAGATTTCTTT.

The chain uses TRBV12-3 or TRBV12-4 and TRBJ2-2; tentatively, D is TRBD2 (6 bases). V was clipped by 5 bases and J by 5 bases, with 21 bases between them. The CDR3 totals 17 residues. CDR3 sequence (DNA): TGTGCCAGCAGTCCCCGGGGGAAGCGGGTAGGAACCGGGGAGCTGTTTTTT. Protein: CASSPRGKRVGTGELFF.